A single sample gave rise to the 10 T cell receptor beta chains below, sequenced in a study of blood T cells in healthy people across ages. It was with a sample-barcoded 5' primer and a J-beta primer mix that a second PCR of roughly 7 to 12 cycles was run. Using its own MiXCR run on the 5' RACE reads, TCRdb lists one record per CDR3 protein. The sample shows around 800,000 distinct CDR3 sequences, roughly 25% of them seen only once. These sequences were also reported in another study, on T cells of mothers and their children.

The sample taken for sequencing was blood. The receptors originated from a boy aged 5-17 years in good health.

The gene calls are TRBV29-1 and TRBJ2-3; unclear D gene. Trimming cost V 4 bases and J 2 bases, with 13 bases left between them. Germline CDR1 is SQVTM and CDR2 is ANQGSEA. The CDR3 consists of 14 residues. The CDR3 sequence: CSVADPAPTDTQYF. The CDR3 DNA follows: TGCAGCGTTGCAGATCCGGCTCCCACAGATACGCAGTATTTT.

The chain couples TRBV4-1 to TRBJ2-5; D not resolved. The J call could be wrong; TRBJ2-1 is a better fit for the DNA end. The V gene's germline CDR1 is MGHRA and CDR2 YSYEKL. The CDR3 is made up of 16 amino acids. DNA for the CDR3: TGCGCCAGCAGCCGCGAAGGGCTAGAGCCGAAGAATGAGCAGTTCTTC. Its protein is CASSREGLEPKNEQFF.

The V gene is TRBV6-5, the J gene TRBJ2-3; 13 bases match TRBD2. The germline V gene has CDR1 MNHEY and CDR2 SVGAGI. V lost 4 bases and J lost 5; bases outside the gene matches: 12. The CDR3 runs to 18 residues. This CDR3 reads CASSSRLAGGQGIDTQYF. CDR3 DNA: TGTGCCAGCAGTTCCCGACTAGCGGGGGGCCAGGGCATAGATACGCAGTATTTT.

This clonotype was counted only a few times. Written as DNA, the CDR3 is TGTGCCAGCAGCCAAGAGGCGGTCCTCCGCACAGATACGCAGTATTTT. Its translation: CASSQEAVLRTDTQYF. V usage is TRBV4-2 and J usage is TRBJ2-3; D not resolved. This CDR3 is built from 16 residues. Germline values: CDR1 LGHNA, CDR2 YNFKEQ. Trimming left V 0 bases short and J 1 base short, with 11 bases between.

J is TRBJ2-6 and V is TRBV6-1, with TRBD1 matching over 7 bases. The CDR3 loop spans 17 amino acids. The germline gives CDR1 MNHNS, CDR2 SASEGT. V gave up 6 bases and J gave up 0 bases; unmatched junction bases: 8. CDR3 region: CASRRGQITSGANVLTF. As DNA, the CDR3 is TGTGCCAGCAGGAGGGGACAGATCACCTCTGGGGCCAACGTCCTGACTTTC.

The chain recombines TRBV5-1 with TRBJ1-3, with D perhaps matching TRBD1 (5 bases). The CDR3 is 18 amino acids. In germline, CDR1 is SGHRS, CDR2 YFSETQ. V was clipped by 4 bases and J by 0 bases, with 20 bases between them. The CDR3 spells CASSPGQGTSFSGNTIYF. The CDR3 DNA follows: TGCGCCAGCAGCCCCGGGCAGGGAACTTCATTCTCTGGAAACACCATATATTTT.

The chain uses TRBV3-1 and TRBJ2-1; a possible D gene is TRBD2 (6 bases). The V gene lost 1 base and the J gene lost 8 bases, with 18 bases spanning the gap. The CDR3 totals 16 residues. Germline V gene sequence: CDR1 LGHDT, CDR2 YNNKEL (reference sequence). This CDR3 is CASSQGTNGGFDEQFF. The CDR3 nucleotides are TGTGCCAGCAGCCAAGGGACCAATGGGGGGTTCGATGAGCAGTTCTTC.

This clonotype was counted only a few times. CDR3: CASPAGAHEQFF. The CDR3 DNA reads TGTGCCAGCCCCGCAGGTGCGCATGAGCAGTTCTTC. The genes are TRBV2 and TRBJ2-1, with unresolved D. The CDR3 length is 12 residues. Germline V lookup: CDR1 SNHLY, CDR2 FYNNEI. The V and J ends lost 8 bases and 8 bases respectively, with 13 bases between them.

The chain couples TRBV4-1 to TRBJ2-1; a possible D gene is TRBD2 (7 bases). CDR1 is MGHRA and CDR2 is YSYEKL in the germline V gene. The CDR3 is 17 residues long. V gave up 3 bases and J gave up 6 bases, with 21 bases separating them. The CDR3 DNA reads TGCGCCAGCAGCCATCCCTTCTCTCGGGGGGCCCGCAATGAGCAGTTCTTC. This translates into CASSHPFSRGARNEQFF.

This clonotype appeared a few times. The junction shows a germline mismatch at one end, possibly a read error. The gene calls are TRBV28 and TRBJ2-7; D possibly corresponds to TRBD2 (6 bases). Germline assignment: CDR1 MDHEN and CDR2 SYDVKM. CDR3 length: 16 amino acids. As DNA, the CDR3 is TGTGCCAGCAGTTCAATGTCCAGGGAGGTTACCTACGGGCAGTACTTC. Protein: CASSSMSREVTYGQYF.